Below, 8 T cell receptor beta chains from the same sample are listed, as sequenced in a study of T-cell reconstitution after alpha-beta-depleted transplantation in children. TCRbeta library construction was performed incorporating unique molecular identifiers. TCRdb re-called the PCR reads through MiXCR, storing one row per CDR3 protein. Found here are about a million distinct CDR3 sequences, roughly 29% of them singletons; the top ten hold roughly 30%. The material was PBMCs, mostly from graft donor cells, obtained 360 days after TCRalphabeta/CD19-depleted stem cell transplant. The receptors shown here come from a boy in the first two years of life who had a stem cell transplant for SCID, so the T cells may come from the graft donor.

The rearrangement uses TRBV5-1 and TRBJ2-1; D gene uncertain. V shed 0 bases and J shed 8 bases, with 12 bases lying between them. The CDR3 is 14 amino acids. Germline CDR1 reads SGHRS; CDR2 reads YFSETQ. CDR3 in DNA: TGCGCCAGCAGCTTGGGGGGTAATAGGGATGAGCAGTTCTTC. This sequence encodes CASSLGGNRDEQFF.

The V call is TRBV10-1, the J call TRBJ2-3; no firm D call. Between the trimmed V and J ends, which lost 2 bases and 5 bases, there was a span of 8 bases. Looked up from germline, CDR1 is WNHNN and CDR2 is SYGVQD (reference sequence). This CDR3 contains 13 residues. The CDR3 nucleotides are TGCGCCAGCAGTGAGCATAACGGAGATACGCAGTATTTT. Translated: CASSEHNGDTQYF.

This chain connects TRBV14 to TRBJ1-3; maybe TRBD1 (6 bases). CDR1 is SGHDN and CDR2 is FVKESK in the germline V gene. The CDR3 is 20 amino acids. Trimming took 0 bases from V and 0 from J, leaving 21 bases between them. The CDR3 protein is CASSQEVSGTLFISGNTIYF. The CDR3 DNA is TGTGCCAGCAGCCAAGAAGTCTCCGGGACACTGTTTATCTCTGGAAACACCATATATTTT.

This clonotype was seen ten or more times. This rearrangement joins TRBV7-2 to TRBJ2-5; 12 bases fit TRBD1. Losses at the gene ends were 5 bases for V and 5 bases for J; bases not matched to a gene: 3. Germline-derived CDR1 and CDR2 are SGHTA and FQGNSA. The length of the CDR3 is 14 residues. CDR3 amino acids: CASSRDRGRETQYF. CDR3 bases: TGTGCCAGCAGCCGGGACAGGGGGCGGGAGACCCAGTACTTC. The entire variable domain, with the rest obtained from reference TRBV7-2 and TRBJ2-5, is as follows: GAGVSQSPSNKVTEKGKDVELRCDPISGHTALYWYRQSLGQGLEFLIYFQGNSAPDKSGLPSDRFSAERTGGSVSTLTIQRTQQEDSAVYLCASSRDRGRETQYFGPGTRLLVL.

The chain carries TRBV12-3 or TRBV12-4 and TRBJ2-1; 11 bases map to TRBD2. The CDR3 length is 18 residues. The junction had 8 bases not matched to a gene; V was cut back by 4 bases and J by 0 bases. The CDR3 region has the DNA TGTGCCAGCAGTTGGGGGCTAGCGGGGGGATTCTCCTACAATGAGCAGTTCTTC. Amino acid sequence: CASSWGLAGGFSYNEQFF.

The CDR3 DNA sequence: TGTGCCAGCAGCGTCAGGGGAGGGTCCTACAATGAGCAGTTCTTC. Translating gives CASSVRGGSYNEQFF. The V call is TRBV9, the J call TRBJ2-1; possibly TRBD2 for D (7 bases). Germline CDR1 and CDR2: SGDLS and YYNGEE. This CDR3 is 15 amino acids long. Trimming left V 2 bases short and J 1 base short, with 10 bases between.

This clonotype was counted between two and nine times. A read error may be the cause here, since a much bigger clone is one base away. The chain carries TRBV9 and TRBJ2-7; possibly TRBD1 or TRBD2 for D (5 bases each). Germline CDR1 is SGDLS and CDR2 is YYNGEE. Trimming cost V 0 bases and J 3 bases, with 7 bases left between them. The CDR3 spans 13 residues. The CDR3 sequence is CASSVGDGYEQYF. DNA of the CDR3: TGTGCCAGCAGCGTAGGGGACGGCTACGAGCAGTACTTC. Using reference TRBV9 and TRBJ2-7 for the parts outside the CDR3, the full variable domain is DSGVTQTPKHLITATGQRVTLRCSPRSGDLSVYWYQQSLDQGLQFLIQYYNGEERAKGNILERFSAQQFPDLHSELNLSSLELGDSALYFCASSVGDGYEQYFGPGTRLTVT.

A remark on this clonotype: This sequence may be a read error, since a much larger clone differs from it by one base. The DNA of the CDR3 is TGTTCCAGCAGCCGGACGGCTAGCAATCAGCCCCAGCATTTT. Translating it yields CSSSRTASNQPQHF. V is TRBV11-1 and J is TRBJ1-5, with D uncertain. The CDR3 length is 14 residues. Germline CDR1 SGHAT, CDR2 FQDESV (reference sequence).